The 11 T cell receptor beta chains below were found in one sample sequenced in a study of blood T cells in healthy people across ages. A second about 7 to 12 cycle PCR used barcoded and J-beta primers. Each CDR3 protein gets one entry after TCRdb re-called the 5' RACE reads with MiXCR. The repertoire consists of fewer than 2,000,000 distinct CDR3 sequences, with approximately 32% occurring once and the leading ten covering around 11%. Sequenced sample: blood. These receptors were obtained from a woman aged 25-40 years in good health.

V and J are TRBV6-1 and TRBJ2-4; 7 nucleotides match TRBD2. The V and J ends lost 1 base and 6 bases, in that order; junction bases with no gene match: 9. Germline V gene lookup returns CDR1 MNHNS and CDR2 SASEGT. The CDR3 runs 16 residues. CDR3 in amino acids: CASSEGPGLYTNIQYF. The DNA for the CDR3 is TGTGCCAGCAGTGAAGGGCCGGGACTATATACAAACATTCAGTACTTC.

The chain employs TRBV29-1 and TRBJ2-1; 10 positions match TRBD2. This CDR3 is built from 16 residues. Looked up from germline, CDR1 is SQVTM and CDR2 is ANQGSEA. J lost 4 bases, V lost 6 bases, and 12 bases had no gene match. The CDR3 DNA is TGCAGCGTCTTTCTAGCGGGAGTTTCCCCTTACAATGAGCAGTTCTTC. Its protein is CSVFLAGVSPYNEQFF.

This clonotype came up a few times. CDR3 nucleotides: TGCAGTGCCCCGGACACCCCTGAGCAGTTCTTC. Its protein is CSAPDTPEQFF. The chain recombines TRBV20-1 with TRBJ2-1; possible D gene TRBD1, 5 bases. Trimming left V 6 bases short and J 9 bases short, with 12 bases between. In germline, CDR1 is DFQATT, CDR2 SNEGSKA (reference sequence). CDR3 size: 11 residues.

For this clonotype: This may be a read error, as it is one base from a much larger clone. The V and J genes are TRBV10-3 and TRBJ2-5; D remains unclear. V dropped 7 bases and J dropped 7 bases, with 16 bases sitting between them. CDR3 size: 13 residues. The germline V gene encodes CDR1 ENHRY and CDR2 SYGVKD. CDR3 residues: CAIMVAKEGTQYF. The CDR3 bases are TGTGCCATCATGGTGGCGAAGGAAGGGACCCAGTACTTC.

The rearrangement joins TRBV20-1 to TRBJ2-7; unclear D gene. Trimming pared 6 bases from V and 1 base from J, leaving 13 bases between. The germline CDR1 and CDR2 sequences are DFQATT and SNEGSKA (reference sequence). This CDR3 has 13 amino acids. The CDR3 region has the DNA TGCAGTGCGACCTTCGGGCCGTCCTACGAGCAGTACTTC. Translation gives CSATFGPSYEQYF.

The chain carries TRBV9 and TRBJ2-1; D is unclear. This CDR3 has 14 residues. Deletions cut 0 bases from V and 4 bases from J, with 8 bases between. Germline V gene lookup returns CDR1 SGDLS and CDR2 YYNGEE. The CDR3, as DNA: TGTGCCAGCAGCGTAGTCGGGCCGTACAATGAGCAGTTCTTC. Its protein is CASSVVGPYNEQFF.

This clonotype was counted only a few times. The chain employs TRBV11-2 and TRBJ2-5; D possibly corresponds to TRBD2 (5 bases). The J call is uncertain, as TRBJ2-7 better fits the DNA end. Germline values: CDR1 SGHAT, CDR2 FQNNGV. The CDR3 contains 14 residues. The DNA for the CDR3 is TGTGCCAGCAGCCCCCGGCGGAGGCCCTACGAGCAGTACTTC. Translating gives CASSPRRRPYEQYF.

In DNA, the CDR3 is TGCGCCAGCAGCTCCGGACAGGGCGAAAATGAAAAACTGTTTTTT. This gives the protein CASSSGQGENEKLFF. The gene calls are TRBV5-1 and TRBJ1-4; 8 nucleotides align to TRBD1. The J segment lost 5 bases and the V segment lost 3 bases, leaving 6 bases of the junction unmatched. The CDR3 sequence is 15 residues long. CDR1 and CDR2 (germline): SGHRS, YFSETQ.

The chain couples TRBV6-6 to TRBJ2-7; weak D call: TRBD2 (6 bases). Between the trimmed V and J ends, which lost 5 bases and 5 bases, there was a span of 16 bases. Germline values: CDR1 MNHNY, CDR2 SVGAGI (reference sequence). This CDR3 contains 14 residues. Written as DNA, the CDR3 is TGTGCCAGCAGTCCGGGACTCCGACGCCACGAGCAGTACTTC. As protein: CASSPGLRRHEQYF.

The chain employs TRBV5-4 and TRBJ1-2, with 8 bases identical to TRBD1. Per the germline V gene, CDR1 is SGHNT and CDR2 is YYREEE (reference sequence). V was clipped by 3 bases and J by 8 bases; unmatched bases: 9. The CDR3 is 14 residues long. The CDR3 region has the DNA TGTGCCAGCAGCTCGCCGGGACAGGCGATCGGCTACACCTTC. Translated: CASSSPGQAIGYTF.

In regard to this clonotype: A much larger clonotype is one base distant, so this may be a read error. No conserved phenylalanine or tryptophan is present at the end of the CDR3, so a read error is the likely explanation. V is TRBV4-1 and J is TRBJ2-7, with 7 bases aligning to TRBD1. After removal of 2 bases from V and 1 base from J, the junction contained 2 bases not matched to a gene. This CDR3 has 14 amino acids. The germline CDR1 and CDR2 sequences are MGHRA and YSYEKL. CDR3 sequence (DNA): TGCGCCAGCAGCCAAATGACAGGGTCCTACGAGCAGTACTTA. This encodes CASSQMTGSYEQYL.